What follows describes a single T cell receptor (beta chain). The CDR3 is 13 residues long. Looked up from germline, CDR1 is MNHEY and CDR2 is SVGAGI. The V gene lost 9 bases and the J gene lost 6 bases, with 15 bases spanning the gap. This sample is part of a study of blood T cell repertoires in COVID-19. On the study more broadly: Spain, Italy and the United States supplied samples that represented acute and convalescent COVID-19. T cells, B-cell-depleted T cells, or PBMCs provided the cDNA or gDNA that served as material.

Authors' processing steps: Researchers report that nucleated cell counts were estimated from reference gene primer amplification. Clones were read by immunoSEQ multiplex PCR, and TCRdb kept only the in-frame ones, dropping some. V, J and clone size were drawn from that table, and D and trimming were deduced from the DNA. Counted here are approximately 80,000 clones, 88% occurring once; the ten biggest clones make up around a tenth. This TCR was sampled from a human donor in a cohort sampled during active COVID-19. The chain employs TRBV6-5 and TRBJ1-5; no firm D call. The sample consisted of peripheral blood. This CDR3 reads CASSATRGQPQHF. The CDR3 bases are TGTGCCAGTAGCGCGACTCGGGGTCAGCCCCAGCATTTT.